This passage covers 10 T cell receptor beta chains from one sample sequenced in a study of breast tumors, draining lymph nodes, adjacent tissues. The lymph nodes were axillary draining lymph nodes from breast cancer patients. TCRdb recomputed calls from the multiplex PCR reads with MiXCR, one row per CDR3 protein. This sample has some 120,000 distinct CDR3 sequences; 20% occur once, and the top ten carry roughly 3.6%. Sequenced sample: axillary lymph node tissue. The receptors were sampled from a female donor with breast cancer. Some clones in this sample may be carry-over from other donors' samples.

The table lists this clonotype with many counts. The CDR3 sequence is CSAQGLAILEVLADTQYF. In DNA form, the CDR3 reads TGCAGTGCCCAGGGACTAGCGATTCTTGAGGTTTTAGCAGATACGCAGTATTTT. The chain joins TRBV20-1 to TRBJ2-3; 10 bases are a match to TRBD2. Germline CDR1 reads DFQATT; CDR2 reads SNEGSKA (reference sequence). The CDR3 is 18 amino acids. Trimming cost V 6 bases and J 4 bases; bases outside gene matches: 19.

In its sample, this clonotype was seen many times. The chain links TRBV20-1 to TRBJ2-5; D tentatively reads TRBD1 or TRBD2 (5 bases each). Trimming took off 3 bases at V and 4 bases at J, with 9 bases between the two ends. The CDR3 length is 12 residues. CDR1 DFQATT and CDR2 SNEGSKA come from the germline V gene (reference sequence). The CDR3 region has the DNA TGCAGTGCTAGTTCGGGGCCAGAGACCCAGTACTTC. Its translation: CSASSGPETQYF.

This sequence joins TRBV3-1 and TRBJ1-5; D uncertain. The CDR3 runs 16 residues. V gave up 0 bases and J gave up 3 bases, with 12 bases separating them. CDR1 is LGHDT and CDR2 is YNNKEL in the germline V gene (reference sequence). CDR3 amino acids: CASSQDWTGNNQPQHF. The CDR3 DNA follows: TGTGCCAGCAGCCAAGACTGGACCGGGAACAATCAGCCCCAGCATTTT.

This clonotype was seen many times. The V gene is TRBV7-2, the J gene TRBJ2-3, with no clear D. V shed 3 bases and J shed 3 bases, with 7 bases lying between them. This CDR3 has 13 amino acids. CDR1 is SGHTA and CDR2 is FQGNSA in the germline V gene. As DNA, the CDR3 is TGTGCCAGCAGCTTTACCCCGACAGATACGCAGTATTTT. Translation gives CASSFTPTDTQYF.

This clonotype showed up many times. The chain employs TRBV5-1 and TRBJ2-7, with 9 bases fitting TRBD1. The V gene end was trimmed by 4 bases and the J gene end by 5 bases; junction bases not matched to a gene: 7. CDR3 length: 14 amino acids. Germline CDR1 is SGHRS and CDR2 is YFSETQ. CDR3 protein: CASSPSGTGNEQYF. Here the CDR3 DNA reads TGCGCCAGCAGCCCATCCGGGACAGGGAACGAGCAGTACTTC.

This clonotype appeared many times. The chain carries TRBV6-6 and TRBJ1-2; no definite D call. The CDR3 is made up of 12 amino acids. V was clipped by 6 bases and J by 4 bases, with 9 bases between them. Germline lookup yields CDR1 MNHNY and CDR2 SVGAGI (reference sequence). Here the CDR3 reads CASSREGYGYTF. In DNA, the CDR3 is TGTGCCAGCAGCCGTGAGGGCTATGGCTACACCTTC.

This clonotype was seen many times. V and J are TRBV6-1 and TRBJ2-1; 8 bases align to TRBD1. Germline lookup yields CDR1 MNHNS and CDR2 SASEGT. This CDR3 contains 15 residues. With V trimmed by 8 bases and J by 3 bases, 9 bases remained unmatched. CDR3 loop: CASAPRDRNYNEQFF. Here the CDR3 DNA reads TGTGCCAGCGCCCCCCGGGACAGGAACTACAATGAGCAGTTCTTC.

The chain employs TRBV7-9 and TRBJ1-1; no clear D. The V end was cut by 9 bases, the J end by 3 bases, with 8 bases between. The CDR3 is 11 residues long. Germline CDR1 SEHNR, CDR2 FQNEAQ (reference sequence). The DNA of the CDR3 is TGTGCCAGTCAAAGGGACACTGAAGCTTTCTTT. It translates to CASQRDTEAFF.

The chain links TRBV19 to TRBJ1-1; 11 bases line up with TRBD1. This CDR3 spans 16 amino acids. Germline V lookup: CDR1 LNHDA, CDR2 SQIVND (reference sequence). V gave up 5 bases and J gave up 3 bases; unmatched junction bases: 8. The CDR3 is CASSHGQGAGDTEAFF. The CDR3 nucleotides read TGTGCCAGTAGTCACGGACAGGGGGCTGGGGACACTGAAGCTTTCTTT.

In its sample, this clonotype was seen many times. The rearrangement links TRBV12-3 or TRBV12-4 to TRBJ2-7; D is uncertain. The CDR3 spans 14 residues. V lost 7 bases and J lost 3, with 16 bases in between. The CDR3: CASTPGGFIYEQYF. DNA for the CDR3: TGTGCCAGCACCCCCGGTGGCTTCATCTACGAGCAGTACTTC.